The subject of this entry is one T cell receptor beta chain. Sequencing was performed with immunoSEQ multiplex PCR; in TCRdb, only in-frame clones are kept and a portion is missing. Of tens of thousands of clones in the sample, around 82% were seen once. This record comes from a study of blood T cell repertoires in COVID-19. Study information: In each case, the material was cDNA or gDNA derived from T cells, B-cell-depleted T cells, or PBMCs.

The Seattle site enrolled patients during active infection and followed them longitudinally. This clonotype originated in a man older than 75 with COVID-19, enrolled during active disease. Sequenced: peripheral blood.

The CDR3 protein is CASSPGTVATNEKLFF. CDR3 nucleotides: TGTGCCAGCTCACCAGGGACTGTCGCAACTAATGAAAAACTGTTTTTT. J is TRBJ1-4 and V is TRBV18, with D perhaps TRBD1 (5 bases). This CDR3 region has 16 residues. Trimming removed 2 bases at V and 0 bases at J, with 10 bases between. Germline lookup yields CDR1 KGHSH and CDR2 LQKENI.